The 32 T cell receptor beta chains listed next were all sequenced from one sample in a study of T cell repertoires in cytomegalovirus infection (dated by TCRdb to about 2019). For sequencing, an Illumina HiSeq 1500 was employed. Starting from the raw public reads, TCRdb applied fastp trimming at Q25, assembled clones with MiXCR and retained in-frame beta chains. Under each unique CDR3 protein, matching rows form one entry showing the most common genes and DNA. The sample table contains some 940,000 distinct CDR3 sequences; only one count was recorded for under 40% of them. Roughly 13% of the sample is held by the ten biggest clonotypes. Per the publication, the treatment or condition label means: in vitro stimulation with specific CMV peptide epitopes to enrich CMV-specific T cells. Their target antigens are unknown. The sequences come from cultured CD8+ T cells from PBMCs, collected from culture after CMV antigen stimulation. Every receptor here comes from a human donor in good health (CMV status not recorded). Some clones in this sample may be carry-over from other donors' samples.

In its sample, this clonotype was seen once. This chain connects TRBV6-1 to TRBJ2-3; TRBD2 agrees at 8 bases. This CDR3 contains 16 residues. V trimming: 5 bases; J trimming: 4 bases; junction bases outside the gene matches: 11. The germline V gene has CDR1 MNHNS and CDR2 SASEGT. The chain's CDR3 is CASSYAAGGESDTQYF. The CDR3 DNA is TGTGCCAGCAGTTACGCGGCGGGGGGAGAGTCAGATACGCAGTATTTT.

A word on this clonotype: Lacking the conserved final phenylalanine or tryptophan, this CDR3 likely reflects a read error. The gene calls are TRBV7-9 and TRBJ1-1, with D possibly matching TRBD1 (6 bases). Between the trimmed V and J ends, which lost 7 bases and 6 bases, there was a span of 12 bases. This CDR3 comprises 12 residues. CDR1 is SEHNR, CDR2 FQNEAQ, per germline (reference sequence). The CDR3 sequence: CASTPGVPEAFL. DNA of the CDR3: TGTGCCAGCACCCCAGGGGTTCCTGAAGCTTTCCTT.

This clonotype showed up just a few times. The chain uses TRBV14 and TRBJ1-2, with a possible D match to TRBD1 (5 bases). The CDR3 length is 14 residues. With 3 bases removed from V and 4 bases from J, the gap between germline ends came to 12 bases. Germline values: CDR1 SGHDN, CDR2 FVKESK. CDR3 DNA sequence: TGTGCCAGCAGCCAGTGGGGCCAAATCTATGGCTACACCTTC. Residues: CASSQWGQIYGYTF.

A few counts support this clonotype. This sequence joins TRBV9 and TRBJ2-3; TRBD2 might be the D (5 bases). Trimming pared 0 bases from V and 5 bases from J, leaving 7 bases between. CDR3 size: 13 residues. The germline gives CDR1 SGDLS, CDR2 YYNGEE. CDR3 DNA sequence: TGTGCCAGCAGCGTAGGAGGGTTAGATACGCAGTATTTT. It codes for CASSVGGLDTQYF.

In its sample, this clonotype was seen a few times. V usage is TRBV14 and J usage is TRBJ1-2; D is unresolved. CDR1 and CDR2 from the germline V gene are SGHDN and FVKESK. The CDR3 extends over 13 amino acids. Trimming left V 4 bases short and J 4 bases short, with 10 bases between. DNA of the CDR3: TGTGCCAGCAGCCCCGGACGGACCTATGGCTACACCTTC. Translation: CASSPGRTYGYTF.

This clonotype was picked up many times. The gene calls are TRBV12-3 or TRBV12-4 and TRBJ2-5; D unclear. This CDR3 is 17 amino acids long. With 2 bases removed from V and 2 bases from J, the gap between germline ends came to 18 bases. The CDR3: CASSLSPYPDSQETQYF. The DNA for the CDR3 is TGTGCCAGCAGTTTATCGCCCTACCCGGATAGTCAAGAGACCCAGTACTTC.

V gene TRBV15 combines with J gene TRBJ2-5; 7 bases fit TRBD1. This CDR3 has 15 amino acids. The germline gives CDR1 LNHNV, CDR2 YYDKDF (reference sequence). V shed 5 bases, J shed 1 base, and the junction held 7 bases outside the gene matches. The CDR3 region has the DNA TGTGCCACCAGCTCTGTCGGGACAGCCCAAGAGACCCAGTACTTC. As protein: CATSSVGTAQETQYF.

This chain links TRBV19 with TRBJ1-5; 8 nucleotides match TRBD1. The J segment lost 5 bases and the V segment lost 7 bases, leaving 4 bases of the junction unmatched. CDR3 length: 13 residues. The germline CDR1 and CDR2 sequences are LNHDA and SQIVND (reference sequence). The CDR3 sequence is CASMDREDQPQHF. CDR3 bases: TGTGCCAGTATGGACAGGGAGGATCAGCCCCAGCATTTT. Looking up the rest from reference TRBV19 and TRBJ1-5 gives the full variable domain: DGGITQSPKYLFRKEGQNVTLSCEQNLNHDAMYWYRQDPGQGLRLIYYSQIVNDFQKGDIAEGYSVSREKKESFPLTVTSAQKNPTAFYLCASMDREDQPQHFGDGTRLSIL.

The chain combines TRBV4-3 with TRBJ1-6, with a weak D call TRBD1 (6 bases). Trimming removed 4 bases at V and 7 bases at J, with 17 bases between. The length of the CDR3 is 16 residues. CDR1 is LGHNA, CDR2 YSLEER, per germline. The CDR3 here is CASSRETGMGNSPLHF. The CDR3, as DNA: TGCGCCAGCAGCCGCGAAACAGGGATGGGAAATTCACCCCTCCACTTT.

This clonotype appeared a few times. The chain has TRBV20-1 and TRBJ2-5; D is possibly TRBD1 (6 bases). Trimming shortened V by 0 bases and J by 5 bases, and 16 bases separated the two germline ends. This CDR3 comprises 15 residues. The germline CDR1 and CDR2 sequences are DFQATT and SNEGSKA (reference sequence). The CDR3 is CSARDLQGPHETQYF. CDR3 nucleotides: TGCAGTGCTAGAGACCTACAGGGCCCCCACGAGACCCAGTACTTC.

The chain is built from TRBV4-1 and TRBJ2-1; D not certain. Trimming took 4 bases from V and 3 from J, leaving 16 bases between them. Germline V gene lookup returns CDR1 MGHRA and CDR2 YSYEKL. The CDR3 sequence is 16 residues long. The CDR3 DNA sequence: TGCGCCAGCAGCCTATATATAACACGGTTCTACAATGAGCAGTTCTTC. Translating gives CASSLYITRFYNEQFF.

This clonotype was detected a few times. The gene calls are TRBV6-1 and TRBJ1-1; 8 bases agree with TRBD1. Germline V lookup: CDR1 MNHNS, CDR2 SASEGT. This CDR3 has 17 residues. J gave up 5 bases and V 1 base, and 12 bases lay outside the gene matches. The CDR3 coding sequence is TGTGCCAGCAGTGAAGAGGCAGGGGGCGGATTGGGTACTGAAGCTTTCTTT. It codes for CASSEEAGGGLGTEAFF.

The gene calls are TRBV5-4 and TRBJ2-5, with 7 bases identical to TRBD2. The CDR3 consists of 16 residues. Germline CDR1 and CDR2: SGHNT and YYREEE (reference sequence). The J segment lost 4 bases and the V segment lost 10 bases, leaving 19 bases of the junction unmatched. The CDR3 nucleotides read TGTGCCTTAAGCGGCACCCGGGGGGAGCCCGCAGAGACCCAGTACTTC. This sequence encodes CALSGTRGEPAETQYF.

A few counts support this clonotype. V gene TRBV27 combines with J gene TRBJ2-2, with 9 nucleotides matching TRBD1. Per germline, CDR1 MNHEY and CDR2 SMNVEV (reference sequence). The CDR3 contains 14 residues. V gave up 6 bases and J gave up 4 bases; unmatched junction bases: 3. This chain's CDR3 is CASRGQGSTGELFF. CDR3 DNA: TGTGCCAGCAGGGGACAGGGATCCACCGGGGAGCTGTTTTTT.

The sample holds a few counts of this clonotype. J is TRBJ1-1 and V is TRBV27; a weak D match, TRBD1 (6 bases). The CDR3 spans 15 residues. The ends were cut back, 3 bases at V and 3 bases at J, with 14 bases in the middle. Germline V gives CDR1 MNHEY, CDR2 SMNVEV (reference sequence). CDR3 bases: TGTGCCAGCAGTTTTCTCCCGGGGGCGGACACTGAAGCTTTCTTT. Protein sequence: CASSFLPGADTEAFF.

The V call is TRBV7-9, the J call TRBJ2-3; no clear D. The length of the CDR3 is 12 residues. The germline gives CDR1 SEHNR, CDR2 FQNEAQ (reference sequence). Trimming shortened V by 1 base and J by 7 bases, and 6 bases separated the two germline ends. The CDR3 sequence: CASSLGFHTQYF. CDR3 nucleotide sequence: TGTGCCAGCAGCTTAGGCTTTCATACGCAGTATTTT.

CDR3 in amino acids: CSARDRTSGGGNEQFF. CDR3 nucleotides: TGCAGTGCTAGAGACCGGACTAGCGGGGGGGGGAATGAGCAGTTCTTC. The chain is built from TRBV20-1 and TRBJ2-1, with 15 bases aligning to TRBD2. Germline CDR1 reads DFQATT; CDR2 reads SNEGSKA (reference sequence). With 0 bases clipped from V and 7 bases from J, the junction kept 4 bases outside the gene matches. This CDR3 has 16 amino acids.

The chain couples TRBV2 to TRBJ1-5; no definite D call. Trimming removed 2 bases at V and 2 bases at J, with 10 bases between. Germline CDR1 reads SNHLY; CDR2 reads FYNNEI. This CDR3 region has 15 residues. CDR3 in DNA: TGTGCCAGCAGTGAACGGGGTTCGGGCAATCAGCCCCAGCATTTT. It yields the protein CASSERGSGNQPQHF.

The chain carries TRBV7-4 and TRBJ2-2; 11 positions match TRBD1. Trimming at V came to 8 bases and at J to 3 bases, leaving 8 bases not matched to a gene. The germline gives CDR1 SGHVT, CDR2 SQSDAQ. The CDR3 runs 16 residues. The CDR3 region has the DNA TGTGCCAGCTCCGGACAGGGGGCCGGGGACACCGGGGAGCTGTTTTTT. Translating gives CASSGQGAGDTGELFF. The full variable domain, completed using reference TRBV7-4 and TRBJ2-2, is GAGVSQSPRYKVAKRGRDVALRCDSISGHVTLYWYRQTLGQGSEVLTYSQSDAQRDKSGRPSGRFSAERPERSVSTLKIQRTEQGDSAVYLCASSGQGAGDTGELFFGEGSRLTVL.

This chain connects TRBV3-1 to TRBJ2-1, with D unresolved. V lost 5 bases and J lost 1, with 15 bases in between. Germline CDR1 reads LGHDT; CDR2 reads YNNKEL (reference sequence). The CDR3 spans 16 residues. The CDR3 DNA sequence: TGTGCCAGCAGCTTATTAGCAAGGCTATCCTACAATGAGCAGTTCTTC. Translated, it gives CASSLLARLSYNEQFF.

This clonotype was recorded a few times. CDR3 coding DNA: TGTGCCAGCAGTTACTCGGGGGACAGGGACCTCCACTTT. It translates to CASSYSGDRDLHF. This rearrangement joins TRBV6-2 or TRBV6-3 to TRBJ1-6; 9 bases match TRBD1. Germline V gene lookup returns CDR1 MNHEY and CDR2 SVGEGT. The junction had 3 bases not matched to a gene; V was cut back by 0 bases and J by 15 bases. The CDR3 totals 13 residues.

This clonotype has only a few counts. The chain couples TRBV7-2 to TRBJ1-5; TRBD1 might be the D (6 bases). The CDR3 runs to 15 residues. The V end was cut by 0 bases, the J end by 7 bases, with 13 bases between. Germline V lookup: CDR1 SGHTA, CDR2 FQGNSA. In nucleotides, the CDR3 is TGTGCCAGCAGCTTAGCGAACAGGGCGAACCAGCCCCAGCATTTT. Its protein is CASSLANRANQPQHF.

The chain carries TRBV4-3 and TRBJ2-3; weak D call: TRBD1 (6 bases). V was clipped by 0 bases and J by 1 base, with 11 bases between them. The CDR3 is 16 residues long. In germline, CDR1 is LGHNA, CDR2 YSLEER. In DNA form, the CDR3 reads TGCGCCAGCAGCCAAGACTACAGGGTTCGCACAGATACGCAGTATTTT. Its protein product is CASSQDYRVRTDTQYF.

This clonotype was counted only a few times. The chain couples TRBV6-1 to TRBJ2-2; 7 bases align to TRBD1. The V segment lost 9 bases and the J segment 6 bases; nucleotides outside the gene matches: 10. The CDR3 is 14 amino acids. CDR1 is MNHNS, CDR2 SASEGT, per germline. This CDR3 is CASLTGYISGELFF. In DNA form, the CDR3 reads TGTGCCAGTCTGACAGGGTATATCTCCGGGGAGCTGTTTTTT.

For the CDR3, the DNA is TGCGCCAGCAGCCATTCAGGGGTAGGCACTGAAGCTTTCTTT. It specifies CASSHSGVGTEAFF. V and J are TRBV4-3 and TRBJ1-1; perhaps TRBD1 as D (6 bases). The CDR3 runs to 14 residues. Per the germline V gene, CDR1 is LGHNA and CDR2 is YSLEER. Trimming removed 3 bases at V and 4 bases at J, with 12 bases between.

The chain links TRBV6-5 to TRBJ1-1; D may be TRBD1 (6 bases). This CDR3 is 11 amino acids long. Germline values: CDR1 MNHEY, CDR2 SVGAGI. V lost 10 bases to trimming and J lost 7 bases, with 13 bases between them. The CDR3 nucleotides read TGTGCCATACAGGGTGGGAGTGAAGCTTTCTTT. Translation gives CAIQGGSEAFF.

This clonotype was observed many times. The V and J genes are TRBV7-9 and TRBJ2-1; tentative D call: TRBD2 (6 bases). Trimming cost V 7 bases and J 1 base, with 14 bases left between them. The length of the CDR3 is 15 residues. The V gene's germline CDR1 is SEHNR and CDR2 FQNEAQ (reference sequence). CDR3 coding DNA: TGTGCCAGCATTCCGGGGGTCTCATCCTACAATGAGCAGTTCTTC. This sequence encodes CASIPGVSSYNEQFF.

This clonotype was seen many times. The genes are TRBV12-3 or TRBV12-4 and TRBJ1-2; D gene ambiguous. The CDR3 extends over 11 amino acids. The V gene lost 10 bases and the J gene lost 2 bases, with 8 bases spanning the gap. The CDR3 bases are TGTGCCACCTCTTGGAACTATGGCTACACCTTC. Translating it yields CATSWNYGYTF.

The chain joins TRBV9 to TRBJ1-2; a possible D gene is TRBD1 (6 bases). Trimming took 2 bases from V and 8 from J, leaving 16 bases between them. Germline lookup yields CDR1 SGDLS and CDR2 YYNGEE. The CDR3 has 14 residues. CDR3 in amino acids: CASSVGLQGLGYTF. CDR3 nucleotide sequence: TGTGCCAGCAGCGTGGGTCTACAGGGTTTGGGCTACACCTTC.

This clonotype has more than one count but fewer than ten. The CDR3 sequence: CASSPAGTGSEKLFF. The CDR3 bases are TGTGCCAGCAGCCCTGCTGGGACAGGGTCTGAAAAACTGTTTTTT. The gene calls are TRBV7-9 and TRBJ1-4; 9 nucleotides align to TRBD1. CDR3 length: 15 residues. CDR1 and CDR2 (germline): SEHNR, FQNEAQ (reference sequence). Losses at the gene ends were 5 bases for V and 7 bases for J; bases not matched to a gene: 8.

V and J are TRBV4-3 and TRBJ2-3; TRBD2 aligns across 7 bases. Germline V gene sequence: CDR1 LGHNA, CDR2 YSLEER. The trim removed 6 bases at V and 0 bases at J, leaving 12 bases unmatched. The CDR3 contains 17 residues. Here the CDR3 DNA reads TGCGCCAGCAGTCATCCCTCTAGCGGAGGGAGCACAGATACGCAGTATTTT. It yields the protein CASSHPSSGGSTDTQYF.

In nucleotides, the CDR3 is TGTGCCAGCAGCACCCGGGACAGGGGGCGGGAGACCCAGTACTTC. Translation gives CASSTRDRGRETQYF. The V call is TRBV7-9, the J call TRBJ2-5; 12 bases are a match to TRBD1. CDR1 and CDR2 from the germline V gene are SEHNR and FQNEAQ (reference sequence). Unmatched junction bases numbered 6, after V lost 5 bases and J lost 5 bases. CDR3 length: 15 residues.